The rows below give T cell receptor beta chains drawn from one sample of a study of PD-1 blockade in classical Hodgkin lymphoma. The repertoire was sequenced with immunoSEQ multiplex PCR; TCRdb's copy has only in-frame clones and lacks some. The table lists around 28,000 clones, 70% of them singletons. This specimen consisted of peripheral blood mononuclear cells (PBMCs), obtained before the second cycle of nivolumab. These TCRs come from a human donor with classical Hodgkin lymphoma. CDR3s include the opening cysteine and the closing phenylalanine or tryptophan. A D gene is named only where the DNA matches it firmly. Size tells how often a clone was seen (once, few, many) or the class of an expanded clone, and some rows leave it out.

>-|TRBJ1-6|TRBV27|-
CASSLVKWGFNSPLHF
>-|TRBJ2-4|TRBV4-3|few
CASSQDLRGALLDIQYF
>TRBD1|TRBJ2-1|TRBV5-1|-
CASSFNVPGQGAGYNEQFF
>-|TRBJ2-2|TRBV5-4|-
CASSQSGGTPYTGELFF
>-|TRBJ1-2|TRBV19|-
CASSTLGANYGYTF
>TRBD1|TRBJ1-1|TRBV19|few
CASGGQGMNTEAFF
>-|TRBJ2-2|TRBV9|-
CASSVLGGARNTGELFF
>-|TRBJ1-5|TRBV5-3|-
CARSHLGGEWGQPQHF
>-|TRBJ2-5|TRBV10-3|-
CAISDLETQYF
>TRBD1|TRBJ2-3|TRBV6-5|-
CASSYHQGVGTDTQYF
>-|TRBJ2-1|TRBV7-2|-
CASSLALLNRNEQFF
>-|TRBJ1-1|TRBV28|-
CASSLTPGNPTEAFF
>-|TRBJ1-2|TRBV4-3|once
CASSPTGQRYGYTF
>-|TRBJ1-5|TRBV5-6|once
CASSLGGGTINQPQHF
>-|TRBJ2-3|TRBV7-9|few
CASSLALGGVGGDTQYF
>-|TRBJ2-6|TRBV11-3|once
CASSLGGSTGANVLTF
>-|TRBJ1-2|TRBV4-1|-
CASSPSRNYGYTF
>-|TRBJ1-1|TRBV28|-
CASTRLTLGTGGNTEAFF
>-|TRBJ2-4|TRBV19|-
CASSLIKNIQYF
>-|TRBJ1-5|TRBV5-4|-
CASSSNIGYNQPQHF
>-|TRBJ2-7|TRBV28|-
CASSHGSLSYEQYF
>-|TRBJ2-1|TRBV6-5|once
CASTPRVLANEQFF